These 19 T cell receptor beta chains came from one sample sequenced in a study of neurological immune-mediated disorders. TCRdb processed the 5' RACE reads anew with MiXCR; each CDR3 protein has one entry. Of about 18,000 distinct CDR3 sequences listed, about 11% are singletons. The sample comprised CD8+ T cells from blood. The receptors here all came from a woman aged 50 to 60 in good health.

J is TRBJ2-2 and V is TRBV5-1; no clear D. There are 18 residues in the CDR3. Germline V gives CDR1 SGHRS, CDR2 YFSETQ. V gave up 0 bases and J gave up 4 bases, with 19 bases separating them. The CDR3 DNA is TGCGCCAGCAGCTTGGTAGGGCCAGCTCCTACGAGCACCGGGGAGCTGTTTTTT. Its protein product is CASSLVGPAPTSTGELFF.

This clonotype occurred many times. CDR3 nucleotide sequence: TGTGCCAGCAGTTACTCGCCCCTGGGAGATGAGCAGTTCTTC. This encodes CASSYSPLGDEQFF. The chain combines TRBV6-5 with TRBJ2-1; D possibly corresponds to TRBD2 (5 bases). The CDR3 contains 14 residues. CDR1 and CDR2 (germline): MNHEY, SVGAGI. The V and J ends lost 0 bases and 8 bases respectively, with 11 bases between them.

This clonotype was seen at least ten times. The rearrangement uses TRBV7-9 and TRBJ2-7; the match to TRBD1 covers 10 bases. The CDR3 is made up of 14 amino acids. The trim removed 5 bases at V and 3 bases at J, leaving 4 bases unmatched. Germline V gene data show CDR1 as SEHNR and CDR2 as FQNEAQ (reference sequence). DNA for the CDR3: TGTGCCAGCAGCCCCGGGACAGGGGTCTACGAGCAGTACTTC. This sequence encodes CASSPGTGVYEQYF.

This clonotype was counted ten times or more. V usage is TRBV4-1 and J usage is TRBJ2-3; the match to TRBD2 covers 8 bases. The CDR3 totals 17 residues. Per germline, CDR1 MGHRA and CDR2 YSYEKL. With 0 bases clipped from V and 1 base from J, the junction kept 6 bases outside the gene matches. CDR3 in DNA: TGCGCCAGCAGCCAAGATGGGACTAGGGGGGGCACAGATACGCAGTATTTT. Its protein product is CASSQDGTRGGTDTQYF.

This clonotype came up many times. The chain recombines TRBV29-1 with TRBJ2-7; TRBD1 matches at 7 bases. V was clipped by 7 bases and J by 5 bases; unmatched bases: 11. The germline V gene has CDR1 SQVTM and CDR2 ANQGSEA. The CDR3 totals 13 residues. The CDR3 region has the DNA TGCAGCGGGCGCCGTCTGACAGGGAACGAGCAGTACTTC. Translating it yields CSGRRLTGNEQYF.

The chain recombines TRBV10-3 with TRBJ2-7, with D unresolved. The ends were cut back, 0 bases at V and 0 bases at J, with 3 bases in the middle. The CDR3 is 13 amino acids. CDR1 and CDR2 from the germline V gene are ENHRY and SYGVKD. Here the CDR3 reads CAISESGSYEQYF. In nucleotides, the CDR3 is TGTGCCATCAGTGAGTCAGGCTCCTACGAGCAGTACTTC.

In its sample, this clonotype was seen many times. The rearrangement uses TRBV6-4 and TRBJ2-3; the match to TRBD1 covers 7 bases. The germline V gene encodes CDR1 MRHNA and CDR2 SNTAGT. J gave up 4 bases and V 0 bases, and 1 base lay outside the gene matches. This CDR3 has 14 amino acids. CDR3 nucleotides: TGTGCCAGCAGTGACTCAGGGGGCGCAGATACGCAGTATTTT. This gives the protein CASSDSGGADTQYF.

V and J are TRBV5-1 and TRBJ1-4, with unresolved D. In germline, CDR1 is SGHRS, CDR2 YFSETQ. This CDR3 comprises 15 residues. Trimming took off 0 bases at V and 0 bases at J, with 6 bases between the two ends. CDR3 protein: CASSLATATNEKLFF. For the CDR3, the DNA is TGCGCCAGCAGCTTGGCCACCGCAACTAATGAAAAACTGTTTTTT.

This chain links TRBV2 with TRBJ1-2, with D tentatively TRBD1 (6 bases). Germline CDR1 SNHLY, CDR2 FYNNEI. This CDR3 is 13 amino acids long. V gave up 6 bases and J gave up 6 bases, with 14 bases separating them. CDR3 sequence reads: CASRVRGAHGYTF. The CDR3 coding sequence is TGTGCCAGCAGAGTCCGGGGGGCCCATGGCTACACCTTC. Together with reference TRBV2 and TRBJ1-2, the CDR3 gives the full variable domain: EPEVTQTPSHQVTQMGQEVILRCVPISNHLYFYWYRQILGQKVEFLVSFYNNEISEKSEIFDDQFSVERPDGSNFTLKIRSTKLEDSAMYFCASRVRGAHGYTFGSGTRLTVV.

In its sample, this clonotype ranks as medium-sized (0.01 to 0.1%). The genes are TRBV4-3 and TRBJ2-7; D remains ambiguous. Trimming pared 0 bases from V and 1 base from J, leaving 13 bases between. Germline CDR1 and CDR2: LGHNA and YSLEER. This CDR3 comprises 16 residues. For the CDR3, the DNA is TGCGCCAGCAGCCAAGATTTGGGGTTTGTGTCCTACGAGCAGTACTTC. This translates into CASSQDLGFVSYEQYF.

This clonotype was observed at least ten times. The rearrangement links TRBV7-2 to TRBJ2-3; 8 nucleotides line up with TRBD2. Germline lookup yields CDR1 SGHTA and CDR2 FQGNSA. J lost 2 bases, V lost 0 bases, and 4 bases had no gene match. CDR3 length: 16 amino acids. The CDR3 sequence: CASSLADGRATDTQYF. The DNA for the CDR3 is TGTGCCAGCAGCTTAGCGGACGGGAGGGCCACAGATACGCAGTATTTT. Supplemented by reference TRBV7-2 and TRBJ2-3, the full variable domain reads GAGVSQSPSNKVTEKGKDVELRCDPISGHTALYWYRQSLGQGLEFLIYFQGNSAPDKSGLPSDRFSAERTGGSVSTLTIQRTQQEDSAVYLCASSLADGRATDTQYFGPGTRLTVL.

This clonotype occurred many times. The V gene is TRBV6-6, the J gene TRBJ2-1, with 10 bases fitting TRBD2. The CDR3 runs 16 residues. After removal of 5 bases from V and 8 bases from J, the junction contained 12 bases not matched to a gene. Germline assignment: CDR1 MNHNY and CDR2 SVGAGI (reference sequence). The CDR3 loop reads CASSTPLAGVLDEQFF. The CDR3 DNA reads TGTGCCAGCAGTACCCCTCTAGCGGGAGTTTTAGATGAGCAGTTCTTC.

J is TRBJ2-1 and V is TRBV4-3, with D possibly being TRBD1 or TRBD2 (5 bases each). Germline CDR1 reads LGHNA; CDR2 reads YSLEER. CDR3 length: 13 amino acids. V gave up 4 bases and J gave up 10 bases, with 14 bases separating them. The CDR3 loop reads CASSLGPLEEQFF. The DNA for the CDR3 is TGCGCCAGCAGCCTGGGACCCCTGGAAGAGCAGTTCTTC.

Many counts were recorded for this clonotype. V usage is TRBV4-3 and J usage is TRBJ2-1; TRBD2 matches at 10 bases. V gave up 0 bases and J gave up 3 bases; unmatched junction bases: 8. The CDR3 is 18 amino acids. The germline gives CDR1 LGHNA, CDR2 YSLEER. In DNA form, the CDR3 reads TGCGCCAGCAGCCAAGATGGTCTAGCGGGAGACCACTACAATGAGCAGTTCTTC. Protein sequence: CASSQDGLAGDHYNEQFF.

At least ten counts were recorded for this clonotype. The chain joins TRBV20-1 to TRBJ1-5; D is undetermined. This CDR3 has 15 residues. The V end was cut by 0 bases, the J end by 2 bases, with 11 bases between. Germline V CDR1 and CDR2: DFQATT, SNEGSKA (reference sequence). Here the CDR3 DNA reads TGCAGTGCTAGAGATCTTGTGGCTGGCAATCAGCCCCAGCATTTT. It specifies CSARDLVAGNQPQHF.

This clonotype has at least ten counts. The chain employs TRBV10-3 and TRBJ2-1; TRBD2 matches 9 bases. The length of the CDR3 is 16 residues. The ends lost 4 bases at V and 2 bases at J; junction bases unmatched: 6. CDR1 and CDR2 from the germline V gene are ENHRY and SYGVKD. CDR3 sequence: CAISGGSGGAYNEQFF. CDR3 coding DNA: TGTGCCATCAGTGGAGGTAGCGGGGGAGCCTACAATGAGCAGTTCTTC.

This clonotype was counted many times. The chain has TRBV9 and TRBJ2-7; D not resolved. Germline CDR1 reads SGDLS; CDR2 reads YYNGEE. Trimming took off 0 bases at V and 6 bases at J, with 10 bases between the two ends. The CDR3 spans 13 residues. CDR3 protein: CASSVARSSEQYF. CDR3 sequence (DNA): TGTGCCAGCAGCGTAGCCAGGTCGAGCGAGCAGTACTTC.

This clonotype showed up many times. The CDR3 DNA follows: TGTGCCAGCAGTGCCCTGGGGAATGAGCAGTTCTTC. Translated: CASSALGNEQFF. This rearrangement joins TRBV27 to TRBJ2-1; unclear D gene. Per the germline V gene, CDR1 is MNHEY and CDR2 is SMNVEV (reference sequence). Deletions cut 5 bases from V and 7 bases from J, with 9 bases between. The CDR3 is made up of 12 amino acids.

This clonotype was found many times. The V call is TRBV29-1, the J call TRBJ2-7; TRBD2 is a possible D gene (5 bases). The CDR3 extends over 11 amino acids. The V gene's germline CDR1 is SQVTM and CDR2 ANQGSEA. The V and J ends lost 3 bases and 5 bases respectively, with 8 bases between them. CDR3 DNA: TGCAGCGTTGACTCGGGAAACGAGCAGTACTTC. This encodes CSVDSGNEQYF.